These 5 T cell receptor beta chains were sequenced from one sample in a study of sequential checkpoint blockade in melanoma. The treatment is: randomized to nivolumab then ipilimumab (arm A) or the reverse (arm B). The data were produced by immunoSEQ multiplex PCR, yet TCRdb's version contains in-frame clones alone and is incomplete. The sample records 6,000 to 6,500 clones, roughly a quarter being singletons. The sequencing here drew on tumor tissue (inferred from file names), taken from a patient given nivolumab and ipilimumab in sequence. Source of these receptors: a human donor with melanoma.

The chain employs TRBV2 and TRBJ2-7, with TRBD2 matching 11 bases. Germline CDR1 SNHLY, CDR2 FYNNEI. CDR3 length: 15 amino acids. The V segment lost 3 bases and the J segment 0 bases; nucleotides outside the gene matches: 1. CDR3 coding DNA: TGTGCCAGCAGTGACCTAGCGGGAGGCTCCTACGAGCAGTACTTC. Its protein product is CASSDLAGGSYEQYF.

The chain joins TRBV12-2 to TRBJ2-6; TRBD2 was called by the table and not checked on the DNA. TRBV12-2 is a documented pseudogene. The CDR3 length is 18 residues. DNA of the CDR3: TGTGCGGGCGGTGGGGGGAAGGAGATCGGCGCTGGGGCCAACGTCCTGACTTTC. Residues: CAGGGGKEIGAGANVLTF.

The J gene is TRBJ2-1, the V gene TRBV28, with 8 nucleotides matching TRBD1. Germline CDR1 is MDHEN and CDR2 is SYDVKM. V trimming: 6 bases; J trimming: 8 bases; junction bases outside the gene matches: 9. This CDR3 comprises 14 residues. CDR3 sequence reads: CASRQGAKNHEQFF. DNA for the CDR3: TGTGCCAGCAGGCAGGGGGCGAAAAACCATGAGCAGTTCTTC.

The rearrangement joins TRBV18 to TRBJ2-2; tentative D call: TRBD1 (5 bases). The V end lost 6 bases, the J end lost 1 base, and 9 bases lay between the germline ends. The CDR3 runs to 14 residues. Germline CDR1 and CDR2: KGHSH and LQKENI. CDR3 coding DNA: TGTGCCAGCTCGCTAACAGGGAACACCGGGGAGCTGTTTTTT. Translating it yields CASSLTGNTGELFF.

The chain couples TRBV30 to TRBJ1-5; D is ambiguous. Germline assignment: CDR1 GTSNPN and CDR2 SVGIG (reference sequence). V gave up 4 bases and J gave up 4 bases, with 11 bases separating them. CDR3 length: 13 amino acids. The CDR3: CAWTLGVNQPQHF. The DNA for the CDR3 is TGTGCCTGGACCCTCGGGGTGAATCAGCCCCAGCATTTT.